A single sample is the source of the 19 T cell receptor beta chains below, sequenced in a study of blood T cell repertoires in COVID-19. Profiled with immunoSEQ multiplex PCR; TCRdb holds only in-frame clones, not every one. The sample lists 160,000 or so clones, about 92% occurring once. Source material: peripheral blood. These receptors were obtained from a woman aged 60-70 years with COVID-19, enrolled during active disease.

The rearrangement uses TRBV29-1 and TRBJ1-4; D call uncertain. The germline CDR1 and CDR2 sequences are SQVTM and ANQGSEA. This CDR3 is built from 13 residues. V was clipped by 4 bases and J by 8 bases, with 14 bases between them. The CDR3 DNA sequence: TGCAGCGTTGCGGTTCCAGGTCGCGAAAAACTGTTTTTT. It yields the protein CSVAVPGREKLFF.

The chain uses TRBV4-1 and TRBJ1-5, with no clear D. V was shortened by 0 bases and J by 3 bases, with 6 bases between the two germline ends. This CDR3 has 14 amino acids. CDR1 and CDR2 from the germline V gene are MGHRA and YSYEKL. CDR3 coding DNA: TGCGCCAGCAGCCAAGAGGCAGTCAATCAGCCCCAGCATTTT. This codes for CASSQEAVNQPQHF.

V and J are TRBV4-1 and TRBJ2-7; TRBD1 agrees at 10 bases. CDR3 length equals 13 residues. V shed 1 base and J 10 bases; nucleotides not matched to a gene: 4. CDR1 and CDR2 from the germline V gene are MGHRA and YSYEKL. The CDR3 protein is CASSQGQGAPQYF. In DNA form, the CDR3 reads TGCGCCAGCAGCCAAGGACAGGGGGCTCCTCAGTACTTC.

This clone has a count of ten or more. V and J are TRBV2 and TRBJ1-6; 7 bases align to TRBD1. The junction had 7 bases not matched to a gene; V was cut back by 1 base and J by 7 bases. The CDR3 spans 16 residues. Per germline, CDR1 SNHLY and CDR2 FYNNEI. CDR3 sequence reads: CASSEGNRGWNSPLHF. The CDR3 nucleotides read TGTGCCAGCAGTGAAGGTAACAGGGGCTGGAATTCACCCCTCCACTTT.

The chain uses TRBV10-3 and TRBJ2-6, with D unresolved. This CDR3 region has 15 residues. CDR1 and CDR2 from the germline V gene are ENHRY and SYGVKD. Trimming cost V 10 bases and J 0 bases, with 13 bases left between them. The CDR3 DNA reads as TGTGCCACCGAACCAGGTTACTCTGGGGCCAACGTCCTGACTTTC. It yields the protein CATEPGYSGANVLTF.

This chain uses TRBV3-1 (or the pseudogene TRBV3-2) with TRBJ1-1; 8 nucleotides agree with TRBD1. The CDR3 runs 14 residues. Unmatched junction bases numbered 12, after V lost 4 bases and J lost 11 bases. The germline CDR1 and CDR2 sequences are LGHDT and YNNKEL (reference sequence). The CDR3 DNA reads TGTGCCAGCAGCCCAGTCGACAGGGGCAATGAGGCTTTCTTT. It translates to CASSPVDRGNEAFF.

The rearrangement joins TRBV7-9 to TRBJ1-1; tentative D call: TRBD1 (5 bases). From germline, CDR1 is SEHNR and CDR2 FQNEAQ (reference sequence). The length of the CDR3 is 14 residues. V was clipped by 6 bases and J by 0 bases, with 11 bases between them. The CDR3 coding sequence is TGTGCCAGCAGGAAAGAAGGGGTGAACACTGAAGCTTTCTTT. Its protein product is CASRKEGVNTEAFF.

The chain carries TRBV19 and TRBJ1-1, with D tentatively TRBD1 (5 bases). Per the germline V gene, CDR1 is LNHDA and CDR2 is SQIVND (reference sequence). This CDR3 has 13 amino acids. Trimming removed 9 bases from V and 1 base from J, with 12 bases in between. The CDR3 loop reads CASQSRENTEAFF. The CDR3 coding sequence is TGTGCCAGCCAATCCAGGGAGAACACTGAAGCTTTCTTT.

The chain employs TRBV6-2 or TRBV6-3 and TRBJ2-1; possible D gene TRBD1, 6 bases. The CDR3 consists of 17 residues. Germline V gene data show CDR1 as MNHEY and CDR2 as SVGEGT. Trimming pared 5 bases from V and 7 bases from J, leaving 24 bases between. In DNA, the CDR3 is TGTGCCAGCAGTCTCCGGGATTTGAAGGGGGAATGGAATGAGCAGTTCTTC. Encoded protein: CASSLRDLKGEWNEQFF.

The rearrangement uses TRBV6-2 or TRBV6-3 and TRBJ1-5, with 9 bases lining up with TRBD1. The CDR3 has 17 residues. Trimming removed 5 bases from V and 2 bases from J; junction bases left unmatched: 10. Germline loops: CDR1 MNHEY, CDR2 SVGEGT. CDR3 nucleotide sequence: TGTGCCAGCAGTCACAACAGGGGGCAGTACGGCAATCAGCCCCAGCATTTT. Translated, it gives CASSHNRGQYGNQPQHF.

V is TRBV7-9 and J is TRBJ1-2; unclear D gene. In germline, CDR1 is SEHNR, CDR2 FQNEAQ (reference sequence). This CDR3 region has 16 residues. V was shortened by 1 base and J by 8 bases, with 20 bases between the two germline ends. The CDR3: CASSLDLTLLLGGYTF. CDR3 DNA sequence: TGTGCCAGCAGCTTAGATCTAACCCTTTTACTCGGGGGCTACACCTTC.

The rearrangement joins TRBV4-2 to TRBJ1-2; a possible D gene is TRBD1 (5 bases). Germline CDR1 LGHNA, CDR2 YNFKEQ. V lost 0 bases, J lost 6 bases, and 20 bases lay in between. This CDR3 comprises 17 residues. The DNA of the CDR3 is TGTGCCAGCAGCCAAGATCCGAGACAGTCGTCTAGTAATGGCTACACCTTC. Amino acid sequence: CASSQDPRQSSSNGYTF.

The chain carries TRBV10-3 and TRBJ1-1; D unclear. V shed 6 bases and J shed 4 bases, with 6 bases lying between them. Germline CDR1 and CDR2: ENHRY and SYGVKD. This CDR3 spans 11 amino acids. The CDR3 DNA sequence: TGTGCCATCAGGGGAGGCACTGAAGCTTTCTTT. Translating gives CAIRGGTEAFF.

V usage is TRBV7-6 and J usage is TRBJ2-3; 8 bases fit TRBD2. J lost 1 base, V lost 2 bases, and 8 bases had no gene match. Germline CDR1 and CDR2: SGHVS and FNYEAQ. This CDR3 contains 17 residues. CDR3 nucleotides: TGTGCCAGCAGCTTAATGGGGACTAGAGCGGGCACAGATACGCAGTATTTT. It specifies CASSLMGTRAGTDTQYF.

The chain uses TRBV11-3 and TRBJ2-3, with 10 bases matching TRBD2. V lost 5 bases and J lost 4; bases outside the gene matches: 9. This CDR3 contains 16 residues. The germline gives CDR1 SGHNT, CDR2 YENEEA. The chain's CDR3 is CASSPRERGGADTQYF. The CDR3 DNA reads TGTGCCAGCAGCCCCAGGGAGCGGGGGGGCGCAGATACGCAGTATTTT.

The chain joins TRBV5-1 to TRBJ2-3; D gene ambiguous. The CDR3 has 15 residues. Germline CDR1 SGHRS, CDR2 YFSETQ. The V and J ends lost 0 bases and 1 base respectively, with 9 bases between them. CDR3 sequence reads: CASSLDGTGTDTQYF. The CDR3, as DNA: TGCGCCAGCAGCTTGGACGGAACAGGCACAGATACGCAGTATTTT.

The chain carries TRBV10-3 and TRBJ1-2, with D possibly being TRBD1 (5 bases). With 4 bases removed from V and 2 bases from J, the gap between germline ends came to 8 bases. Germline V gene sequence: CDR1 ENHRY, CDR2 SYGVKD. The CDR3 has 13 amino acids. CDR3 sequence reads: CAISVGQNYGYTF. The CDR3 DNA follows: TGTGCCATCAGTGTGGGGCAGAACTATGGCTACACCTTC.

V and J are TRBV5-5 and TRBJ1-4; 7 positions agree with TRBD1. Trimming took 2 bases from V and 3 from J; bases not matched to a gene: 1. This CDR3 has 14 residues. Germline lookup yields CDR1 SGHKS and CDR2 YYEKEE (reference sequence). The CDR3 DNA reads as TGTGCCAGCAGCTTCAGGGGGGCTAATGAAAAACTGTTTTTT. This gives the protein CASSFRGANEKLFF.

The chain is built from TRBV6-2 or TRBV6-3 and TRBJ1-2; 9 nucleotides align to TRBD1. V dropped 4 bases and J dropped 6; count of bases not matched to a gene: 9. The length of the CDR3 is 15 residues. CDR1 MNHEY and CDR2 SVGEGT come from the germline V gene. The CDR3 is CASSSFYRGLHGYTF. CDR3 bases: TGTGCCAGCAGTTCCTTCTACAGGGGGCTACATGGCTACACCTTC.